This T cell receptor beta chain was profiled in a study of identical twins. Points from the study as a whole: When twins shared out-of-frame alpha sequences, those sequences had excess low generation probability.

This clonotype was counted only a few times. No antigen is known for it. From the 5' RACE reads, TCRdb called clonotypes with MiXCR, one entry per CDR3 protein. The sample lists 400,000 to 550,000 distinct CDR3 sequences; 13% to 15% were seen once. The CDR3 length is 14 residues. The germline V and J ends were trimmed by 5 bases and 2 bases, with 13 bases remaining between them. Germline CDR1 MDHEN, CDR2 SYDVKM. Another study also made use of these data, one on yellow fever vaccine responses in identical twins.

This receptor was obtained from a woman between 18 and 29 years old in good health. Specimen: CD4+ T cells sorted from blood. The chain recombines TRBV28 with TRBJ2-7, with D unresolved. The DNA of the CDR3 is TGTGCCAGCAGTATAATGGACGGTACCTACGAGCAGTACTTC. Protein sequence: CASSIMDGTYEQYF.